One and the same sample provided the 14 T cell receptor beta chains below, sequenced in a study of blood T cells in healthy people across ages. A second PCR, run for roughly 7 to 12 cycles, used a sample-barcoded 5' primer plus a J-beta primer mix. TCRdb redid the calling of the 5' RACE reads with MiXCR, one entry per CDR3 protein. The table has about 830,000 distinct CDR3 sequences, under 80% seen once. Sequenced material: blood. The receptors originated from a man aged 25 to 45 in good health.

The chain employs TRBV4-3 and TRBJ1-6; D may be TRBD1 (5 bases). This CDR3 is 16 amino acids long. From germline, CDR1 is LGHNA and CDR2 YSLEER. Trimming pared 0 bases from V and 2 bases from J, leaving 8 bases between. The CDR3 is CASSQDRGAYNSPLHF. CDR3 DNA: TGCGCCAGCAGCCAAGATAGAGGGGCCTATAATTCACCCCTCCACTTT.

The chain uses TRBV10-3 and TRBJ2-7; 8 nucleotides line up with TRBD1. After removal of 4 bases from V and 0 bases from J, the junction contained 5 bases not matched to a gene. Germline V lookup: CDR1 ENHRY, CDR2 SYGVKD. CDR3 length: 15 amino acids. The DNA for the CDR3 is TGTGCCATCAGTGCGGGAGACAGGGGCTCCTACGAGCAGTACTTC. This gives the protein CAISAGDRGSYEQYF.

The rearrangement links TRBV20-1 to TRBJ2-5; D uncertain. The CDR3 spans 11 residues. Trimming shortened V by 5 bases and J by 2 bases, and 6 bases separated the two germline ends. Germline values: CDR1 DFQATT, CDR2 SNEGSKA (reference sequence). The CDR3 sequence: CSADEQETQYF. The CDR3 coding sequence is TGCAGTGCTGATGAGCAAGAGACCCAGTACTTC.

The chain carries TRBV2 and TRBJ2-5; 14 nucleotides agree with TRBD2. The J segment lost 2 bases and the V segment lost 6 bases, leaving 5 bases of the junction unmatched. The V gene's germline CDR1 is SNHLY and CDR2 FYNNEI. The CDR3 totals 16 residues. This CDR3 reads CASRRLAGGNQETQYF. CDR3 nucleotides: TGTGCCAGCAGGAGACTAGCGGGGGGGAATCAAGAGACCCAGTACTTC.

V is TRBV7-2 and J is TRBJ2-3, with 11 bases matching TRBD2. V gave up 5 bases and J gave up 3 bases; unmatched junction bases: 10. The germline V gene encodes CDR1 SGHTA and CDR2 FQGNSA. The CDR3 spans 17 residues. CDR3 region: CASSPSTSGKQTDTQYF. The CDR3 DNA reads as TGTGCCAGCAGCCCCTCGACTAGCGGGAAACAAACAGATACGCAGTATTTT. The full variable domain, rest sourced from reference TRBV7-2 and TRBJ2-3, is GAGVSQSPSNKVTEKGKDVELRCDPISGHTALYWYRQSLGQGLEFLIYFQGNSAPDKSGLPSDRFSAERTGGSVSTLTIQRTQQEDSAVYLCASSPSTSGKQTDTQYFGPGTRLTVL.

In the case of this clonotype: Just one base apart from a much larger clone, this may be a read error. J is TRBJ1-2 and V is TRBV5-6; no firm D call. The CDR3 totals 13 residues. Germline lookup yields CDR1 SGHDT and CDR2 YYEEEE. V was trimmed by 4 bases and J by 2 bases, leaving 9 bases between them. The CDR3 region is CASSQTENYGYTF. CDR3 nucleotide sequence: TGTGCCAGCAGCCAAACAGAGAACTATGGCTACACCTTC.

V gene TRBV10-3 combines with J gene TRBJ2-5, with D possibly being TRBD2 (5 bases). Germline CDR1 reads ENHRY; CDR2 reads SYGVKD. The CDR3 spans 13 residues. Trimming took off 6 bases at V and 4 bases at J, with 12 bases between the two ends. The CDR3 spells CAISAGRPETQYF. As DNA, the CDR3 is TGTGCCATCAGCGCGGGTCGACCAGAGACCCAGTACTTC.

The gene calls are TRBV27 and TRBJ2-5, with TRBD1 matching over 9 bases. The trim removed 4 bases at V and 11 bases at J, leaving 14 bases unmatched. CDR1 and CDR2 (germline): MNHEY, SMNVEV (reference sequence). The CDR3 sequence is 15 residues long. CDR3 protein: CASSSPGQGYNEQYF. The CDR3 DNA sequence: TGTGCCAGCAGTTCCCCGGGACAGGGTTACAATGAGCAGTACTTC.

The chain carries TRBV6-5 and TRBJ2-5; 9 bases are a match to TRBD1. CDR3 length: 15 amino acids. Germline CDR1 is MNHEY and CDR2 is SVGAGI. V lost 4 bases, J lost 3 bases, and 6 bases stayed unmatched. The CDR3 loop reads CASSSWTGVKETQYF. The CDR3 nucleotides read TGTGCCAGCAGTTCGTGGACAGGGGTCAAAGAGACCCAGTACTTC.

A single count supports this clonotype. The chain couples TRBV12-3 or TRBV12-4 to TRBJ2-3; 7 positions agree with TRBD2. V shed 7 bases, J shed 5 bases, and the junction held 15 bases outside the gene matches. The CDR3 covers 16 residues. CDR3 sequence (DNA): TGTGCCAGCACTTTCTCCGGGGGGTTGACTGGAGATACGCAGTATTTT. Residues: CASTFSGGLTGDTQYF.

The rearrangement links TRBV9 to TRBJ2-5; the match to TRBD2 covers 7 bases. Germline CDR1 and CDR2: SGDLS and YYNGEE. Trimming removed 0 bases from V and 3 bases from J; junction bases left unmatched: 11. This CDR3 region has 17 residues. The CDR3 DNA sequence: TGTGCCAGCAGCGTAGCGGGGGGACGTCCCTCCAAAGAGACCCAGTACTTC. This gives the protein CASSVAGGRPSKETQYF.

The sample holds a few counts of this clonotype. V and J are TRBV20-1 and TRBJ2-5, with TRBD2 matching over 7 bases. CDR1 is DFQATT and CDR2 is SNEGSKA in the germline V gene (reference sequence). The CDR3 has 13 amino acids. Trimming cost V 7 bases and J 2 bases; bases outside gene matches: 7. The CDR3 is CSGSGEDQETQYF. The CDR3 DNA follows: TGCAGTGGAAGCGGGGAAGATCAAGAGACCCAGTACTTC.

A remark on this clonotype: An end of the junction does not agree with germline; a read error may underlie this. The rearrangement links TRBV7-2 to TRBJ1-1; D may be TRBD1 (5 bases). Per germline, CDR1 SGHTA and CDR2 FQGNSA. The CDR3 is made up of 14 amino acids. CDR3 in DNA: TGTGCCAGGAGCTTGCTAGGGACGAACACTGAAGCTTTCTTT. This gives the protein CARSLLGTNTEAFF.

This chain links TRBV27 with TRBJ2-1, with 11 bases lining up with TRBD2. CDR3 length: 19 residues. CDR1 and CDR2 from the germline V gene are MNHEY and SMNVEV (reference sequence). V dropped 2 bases and J dropped 4; count of bases not matched to a gene: 13. The CDR3 coding sequence is TGTGCCAGCAGTTTACTGCCTAGCGGGGGGCGCGATAAATACAATGAGCAGTTCTTC. It is translated as CASSLLPSGGRDKYNEQFF.